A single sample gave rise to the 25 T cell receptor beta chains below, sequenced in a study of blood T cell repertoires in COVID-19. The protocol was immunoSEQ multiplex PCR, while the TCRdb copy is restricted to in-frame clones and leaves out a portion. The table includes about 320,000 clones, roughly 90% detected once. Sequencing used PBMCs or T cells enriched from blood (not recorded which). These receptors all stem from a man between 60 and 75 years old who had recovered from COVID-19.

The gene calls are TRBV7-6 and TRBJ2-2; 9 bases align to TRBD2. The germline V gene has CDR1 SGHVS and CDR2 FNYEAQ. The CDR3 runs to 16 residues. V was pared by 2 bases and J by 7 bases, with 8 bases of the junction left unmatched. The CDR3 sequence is CASSLNSGRSVGELFF. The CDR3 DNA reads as TGTGCCAGCAGCTTAAACAGCGGGAGGTCGGTCGGGGAGCTGTTTTTT.

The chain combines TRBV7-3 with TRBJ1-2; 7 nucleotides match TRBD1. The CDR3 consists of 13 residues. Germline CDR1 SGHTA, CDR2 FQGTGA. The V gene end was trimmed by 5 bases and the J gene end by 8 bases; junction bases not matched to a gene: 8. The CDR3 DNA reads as TGTGCCAGCAGCCCAGGGACAGACCTCGGCTACACCTTC. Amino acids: CASSPGTDLGYTF.

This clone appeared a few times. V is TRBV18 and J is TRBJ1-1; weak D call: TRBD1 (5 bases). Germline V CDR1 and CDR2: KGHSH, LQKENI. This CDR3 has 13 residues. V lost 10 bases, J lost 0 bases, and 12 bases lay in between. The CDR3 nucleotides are TGTGCCACCCGGCAGGGAATGAACACTGAAGCTTTCTTT. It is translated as CATRQGMNTEAFF.

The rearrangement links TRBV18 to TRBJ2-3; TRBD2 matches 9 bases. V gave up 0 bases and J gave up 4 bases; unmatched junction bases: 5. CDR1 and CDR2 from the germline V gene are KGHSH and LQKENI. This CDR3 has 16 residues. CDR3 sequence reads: CASSPPGLAGPDTQYF. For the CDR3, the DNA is TGTGCCAGCTCACCACCCGGGCTAGCGGGGCCAGATACGCAGTATTTT.

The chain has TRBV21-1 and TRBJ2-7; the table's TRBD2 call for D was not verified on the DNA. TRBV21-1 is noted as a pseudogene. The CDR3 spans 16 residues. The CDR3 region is CASSKDSSGGPYEQYF. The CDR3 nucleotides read TGTGCCAGCAGCAAAGACTCTAGCGGAGGCCCCTACGAGCAGTACTTC.

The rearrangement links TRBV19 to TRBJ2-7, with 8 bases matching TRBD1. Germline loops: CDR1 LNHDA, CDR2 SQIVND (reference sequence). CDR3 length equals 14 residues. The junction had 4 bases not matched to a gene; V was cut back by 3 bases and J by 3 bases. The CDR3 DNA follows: TGTGCCAGTAGTATCAGGGGGCGAGGCTACGAGCAGTACTTC. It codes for CASSIRGRGYEQYF.

The CDR3 DNA is TGTGCCAGCAGCCCTACCCCACAGGGGAGGAATGGCTACACCTTC. Translation gives CASSPTPQGRNGYTF. This rearrangement joins TRBV7-8 to TRBJ1-2, with 7 bases aligning to TRBD1. The CDR3 runs to 15 residues. Germline V lookup: CDR1 SGHVS, CDR2 FQNEAQ. V shed 5 bases and J 6 bases; nucleotides not matched to a gene: 12.

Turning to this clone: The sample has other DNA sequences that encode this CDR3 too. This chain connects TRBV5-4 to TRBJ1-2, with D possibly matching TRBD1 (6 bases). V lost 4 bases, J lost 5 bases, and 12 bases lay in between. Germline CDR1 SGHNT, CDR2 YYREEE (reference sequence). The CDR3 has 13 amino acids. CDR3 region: CASSLDRNYGYTF. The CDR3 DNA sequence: TGTGCCAGCAGCCTGGACAGAAATTATGGCTACACCTTC. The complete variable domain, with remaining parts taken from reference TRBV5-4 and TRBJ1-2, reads ETGVTQSPTHLIKTRGQQVTLRCSSQSGHNTVSWYQQALGQGPQFIFQYYREEENGRGNFPPRFSGLQFPNYSSELNVNALELDDSALYLCASSLDRNYGYTFGSGTRLTVV.

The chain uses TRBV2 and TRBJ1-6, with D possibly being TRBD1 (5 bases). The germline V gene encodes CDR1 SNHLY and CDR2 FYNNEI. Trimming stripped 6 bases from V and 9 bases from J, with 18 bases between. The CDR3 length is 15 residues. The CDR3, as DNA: TGTGCCAGCAGCGGGGGGGGATTGAGGGCTTCACCCCTCCACTTT. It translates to CASSGGGLRASPLHF.

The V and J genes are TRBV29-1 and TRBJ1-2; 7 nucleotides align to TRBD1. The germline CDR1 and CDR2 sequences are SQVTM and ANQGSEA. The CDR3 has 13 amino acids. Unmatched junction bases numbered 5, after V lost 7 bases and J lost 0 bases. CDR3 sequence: CSGGDRANYGYTF. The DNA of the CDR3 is TGCAGCGGGGGGGACAGAGCTAACTATGGCTACACCTTC. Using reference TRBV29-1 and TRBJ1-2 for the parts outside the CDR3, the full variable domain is SAVISQKPSRDICQRGTSLTIQCQVDSQVTMMFWYRQQPGQSLTLIATANQGSEATYESGFVIDKFPISRPNLTFSTLTVSNMSPEDSSIYLCSGGDRANYGYTFGSGTRLTVV.

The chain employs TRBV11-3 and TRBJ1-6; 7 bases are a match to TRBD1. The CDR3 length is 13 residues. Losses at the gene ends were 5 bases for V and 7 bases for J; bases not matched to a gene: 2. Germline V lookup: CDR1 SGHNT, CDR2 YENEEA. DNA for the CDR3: TGTGCCAGCAGCATACAGGGGAATTCACCCCTCCACTTT. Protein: CASSIQGNSPLHF.

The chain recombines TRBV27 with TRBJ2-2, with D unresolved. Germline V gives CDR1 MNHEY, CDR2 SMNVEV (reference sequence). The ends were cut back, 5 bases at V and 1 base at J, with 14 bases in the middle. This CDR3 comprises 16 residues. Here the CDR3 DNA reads TGTGCCAGCAGTGGGTACAGCTCGTGGAACACCGGGGAGCTGTTTTTT. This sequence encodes CASSGYSSWNTGELFF.

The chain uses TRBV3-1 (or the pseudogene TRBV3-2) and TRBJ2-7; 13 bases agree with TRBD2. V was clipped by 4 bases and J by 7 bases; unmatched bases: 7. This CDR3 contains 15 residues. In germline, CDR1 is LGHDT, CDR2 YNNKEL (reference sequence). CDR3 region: CASSPGTSGTVEQYF. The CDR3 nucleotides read TGTGCCAGCAGCCCCGGGACTAGCGGGACCGTGGAGCAGTACTTC.

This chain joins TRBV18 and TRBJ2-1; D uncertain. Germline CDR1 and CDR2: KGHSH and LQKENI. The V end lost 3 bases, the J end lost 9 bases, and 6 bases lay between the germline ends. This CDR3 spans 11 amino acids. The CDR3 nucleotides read TGTGCCAGCTCACCCCGAGGTGAGCAGTTCTTC. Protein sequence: CASSPRGEQFF.

The CDR3 loop reads CASSQDPGQYNEAFF. The CDR3 region has the DNA TGCGCCAGCAGCCAAGACCCTGGACAGTATAATGAAGCTTTCTTT. The V call is TRBV4-1, the J call TRBJ1-1; possible D gene TRBD1, 6 bases. The CDR3 extends over 15 amino acids. Germline CDR1 and CDR2: MGHRA and YSYEKL. The ends were cut back, 0 bases at V and 7 bases at J, with 15 bases in the middle.

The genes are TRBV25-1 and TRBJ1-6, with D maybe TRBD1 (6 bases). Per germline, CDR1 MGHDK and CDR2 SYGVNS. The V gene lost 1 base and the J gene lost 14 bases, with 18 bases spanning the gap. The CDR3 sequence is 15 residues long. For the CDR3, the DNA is TGTGCCAGCAGTGAATCGTCAGGGGTGGTTTGGACCCTCCACTTT. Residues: CASSESSGVVWTLHF.

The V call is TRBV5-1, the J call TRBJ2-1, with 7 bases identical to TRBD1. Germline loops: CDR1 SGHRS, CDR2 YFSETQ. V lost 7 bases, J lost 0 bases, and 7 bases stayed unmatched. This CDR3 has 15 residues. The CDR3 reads CASRSAGGSYNEQFF. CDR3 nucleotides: TGCGCCAGCCGTTCTGCAGGGGGCTCCTACAATGAGCAGTTCTTC.

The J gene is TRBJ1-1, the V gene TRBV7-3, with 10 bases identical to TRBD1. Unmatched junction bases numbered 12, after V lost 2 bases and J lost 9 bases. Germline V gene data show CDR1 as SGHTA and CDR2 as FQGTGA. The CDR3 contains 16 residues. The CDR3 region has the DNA TGTGCCAGCAGCTTAGACGGGGGACAGGGGAGGACTCAAGCTTTCTTT. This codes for CASSLDGGQGRTQAFF.

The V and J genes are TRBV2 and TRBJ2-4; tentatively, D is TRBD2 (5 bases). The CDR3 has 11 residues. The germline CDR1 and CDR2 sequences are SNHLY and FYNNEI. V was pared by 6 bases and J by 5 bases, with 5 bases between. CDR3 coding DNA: TGTGCCAGCAGGAGGGAAAACATTCAGTACTTC. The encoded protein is CASRRENIQYF.

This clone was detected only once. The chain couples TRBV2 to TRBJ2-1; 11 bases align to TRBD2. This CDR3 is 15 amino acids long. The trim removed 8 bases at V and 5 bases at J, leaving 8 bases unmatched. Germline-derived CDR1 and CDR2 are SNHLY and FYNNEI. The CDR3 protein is CASYQRLAGNNEQFF. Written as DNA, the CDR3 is TGTGCCAGCTACCAAAGACTAGCGGGGAACAATGAGCAGTTCTTC.

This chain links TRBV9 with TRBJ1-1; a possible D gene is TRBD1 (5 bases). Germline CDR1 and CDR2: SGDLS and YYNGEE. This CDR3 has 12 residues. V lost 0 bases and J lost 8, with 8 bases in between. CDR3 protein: CASSVGGEEAFF. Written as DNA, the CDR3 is TGTGCCAGCAGCGTAGGGGGGGAAGAAGCTTTCTTT. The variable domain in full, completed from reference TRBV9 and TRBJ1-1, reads DSGVTQTPKHLITATGQRVTLRCSPRSGDLSVYWYQQSLDQGLQFLIQYYNGEERAKGNILERFSAQQFPDLHSELNLSSLELGDSALYFCASSVGGEEAFFGQGTRLTVV.

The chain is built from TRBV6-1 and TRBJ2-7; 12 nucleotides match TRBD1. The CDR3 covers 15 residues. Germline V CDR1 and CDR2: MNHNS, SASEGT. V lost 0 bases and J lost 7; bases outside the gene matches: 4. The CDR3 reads CASSEAGQGAWEQYF. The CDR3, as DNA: TGTGCCAGCAGTGAAGCGGGACAGGGGGCGTGGGAGCAGTACTTC.

The CDR3 sequence is CASRSPGDYTGELFF. As DNA, the CDR3 is TGTGCCAGCAGGTCACCCGGGGACTACACCGGGGAGCTGTTTTTT. The genes are TRBV6-5 and TRBJ2-2; D may be TRBD2 (6 bases). V was trimmed by 6 bases and J by 3 bases, leaving 14 bases between them. This CDR3 has 15 amino acids. Germline CDR1 MNHEY, CDR2 SVGAGI.

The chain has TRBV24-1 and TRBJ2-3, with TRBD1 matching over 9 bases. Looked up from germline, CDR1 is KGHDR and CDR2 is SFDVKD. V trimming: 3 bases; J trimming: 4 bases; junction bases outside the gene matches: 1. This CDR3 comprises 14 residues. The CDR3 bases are TGTGCCACCAGTGATAGGACAGGGGCAGATACGCAGTATTTT. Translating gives CATSDRTGADTQYF.

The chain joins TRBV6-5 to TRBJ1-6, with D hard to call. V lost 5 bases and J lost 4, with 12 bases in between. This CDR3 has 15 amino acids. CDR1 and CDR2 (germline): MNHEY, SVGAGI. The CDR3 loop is CASSLERGYNSPLHF. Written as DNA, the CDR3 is TGTGCCAGCAGTCTCGAGCGGGGTTATAATTCACCCCTCCACTTT.